What follows describes a single TCR beta chain. This sample stems from a study of blood T cell repertoires in COVID-19. Whole-study context: Acute and convalescent COVID-19 samples came from the United States, Italy and Spain. T cells, B-cell-depleted T cells, or PBMCs provided the cDNA or gDNA that served as material.

This CDR3 region has 14 residues. Germline-derived CDR1 and CDR2 are MDHEN and SYDVKM. Trimming pared 7 bases from V and 8 bases from J, leaving 18 bases between. In the original processing: Amplifying reference gene primers gave estimates of nucleated cell counts. Profiling relied on immunoSEQ multiplex PCR, and the TCRdb table lists in-frame clones only, not all of them. V and J calls and clone size are as listed in that table; D and trimming were resolved from the DNA. This table has approximately 240,000 clones, around 80% appearing once. The chain joins TRBV28 to TRBJ2-1; unclear D gene. This clonotype was sampled from a woman between 40 and 50 years old with active or convalescent COVID-19. Input material: peripheral blood. The CDR3 region has the DNA TGTGCCAGCACCCTGGAGCTCGACTTCGATGAGCAGTTCTTC. It translates to CASTLELDFDEQFF.